Listed below are T cell receptor beta chains from one sample, sequenced in a study of blood T cell repertoires in COVID-19. Assay used: immunoSEQ multiplex PCR; TCRdb lists only in-frame clones, some missing. The sample holds about 130,000 clones, 75% to 90% seen once. The sample comprised peripheral blood. Receptors originate from a woman aged 45-59 years who had recovered from COVID-19. The CDR3 runs from the conserved cysteine through the conserved F or W. Fields, in order: clone size, V gene, D gene, J gene, CDR3 DNA, CDR3 protein. The D gene is left open where the match is weak. Some rows mark clone size as missing; the rest say once, few, many or name a class of expanded clone.

-	TRBV29-1	-	TRBJ1-3	TGCAGCGCCGCCGAGACTGCTGGAAACACCATATATTTT	CSAAETAGNTIYF
-	TRBV7-3	TRBD2	TRBJ2-1	TGTGCCAGCAGCTCTACCCTGGCTAGCGGGATCAATGAGCAGTTCTTC	CASSSTLASGINEQFF
-	TRBV7-9	-	TRBJ1-2	TGTGCCAGCAGCTTAGGGGGGACATCCTATGGCTACACCTTC	CASSLGGTSYGYTF
-	TRBV7-6	TRBD2	TRBJ2-2	TGTGCCAGCAGCTTAGGTCTAGCGGGAGGTATAGGCCGAGACACCGGGGAGCTGTTTTTT	CASSLGLAGGIGRDTGELFF
few	TRBV7-9	-	TRBJ2-3	TGTGCCAGCAGCTTAGGACGGGGGGCAGGGGCCCCAGATACGCAGTATTTT	CASSLGRGAGAPDTQYF
-	TRBV11-2	TRBD1	TRBJ1-4	TGTGCCAGCAGCCATAGCGTGACAGGGCCAAATGAAAAACTGTTTTTT	CASSHSVTGPNEKLFF
-	TRBV5-1	TRBD2	TRBJ2-1	TGCGCCAGCAGCTTGGGTTTTAGCGGGAGGGCCAATGAGCAGTTCTTC	CASSLGFSGRANEQFF
-	TRBV14	-	TRBJ1-1	TGTGCCAGCAGCCAAACCGCACGCGGTGAAGCTTTCTTT	CASSQTARGEAFF
many	TRBV20-1	TRBD2	TRBJ2-3	TGCAGTGCTAGTTTCGGGGGGGGCCCGGATACGCAGTATTTT	CSASFGGGPDTQYF
once	TRBV6-5	TRBD1	TRBJ2-7	TGTGCCAGCCAGTCGGGACAGGGGGCGAGCGAGCAGTACTTC	CASQSGQGASEQYF
-	TRBV15	-	TRBJ1-1	TGTGCCACCAGCAGAGAAAGGGAGGGAATAGGCACTGAAGCTTTCTTT	CATSREREGIGTEAFF
-	TRBV6-5	-	TRBJ1-4	TGTGCCAGCAGTTACACTCCAACTAATGAAAAACTGTTTTTT	CASSYTPTNEKLFF
-	TRBV2	TRBD1	TRBJ1-3	TGTGCCAGCAGGTTGGGACAGCCTGGAAACACCATATATTTT	CASRLGQPGNTIYF
few	TRBV25-1	TRBD1	TRBJ1-1	TGTGCCAGCAGCTTACAGGGGGCGCTAGAAGCTTTCTTT	CASSLQGALEAFF
-	TRBV7-2	TRBD1	TRBJ2-6	TGTGCCAGCAGCTCTAGGACAGGGAGCAACGTCCTGACTTTC	CASSSRTGSNVLTF
many	TRBV6-5	TRBD2	TRBJ2-5	TGTGCCAGCAGTTACGGACTAGCGGGCGGTGAGACCCAGTACTTC	CASSYGLAGGETQYF
-	TRBV19	TRBD2	TRBJ2-1	TGTGCCAGTAGTGCCGTAGCGGGTGGGTACAATGAGCAGTTCTTC	CASSAVAGGYNEQFF
-	TRBV6-5	-	TRBJ2-5	TGTGCCAGCAGTTACGGGTTTGAGGAGACGGAGACCCAGTACTTC	CASSYGFEETETQYF
-	TRBV5-1	-	TRBJ2-5	TGCGCCAGCAGCTTGGCGACAGTCGTACCTATGGAGACCCAGTACTTC	CASSLATVVPMETQYF
once	TRBV19	-	TRBJ1-5	TGTGCCAGTAGTATGGGGCTATCCTGGCCGGGGCCCCAGCATTTT	CASSMGLSWPGPQHF